What follows describes a single T cell receptor beta chain. This clone showed up just once. It lacks a known antigen. There are no base qualities to consult, and no much larger clone falls within one base. TCR beta CDR3 regions were sequenced from DNA using the immunoSEQ Assay. The study's own analysis went as follows. To compute T cell density, TCR beta template counts were normalized to usable DNA, which was estimated by amplifying housekeeping genes. Richness was estimated with the preseqR package, extrapolating to 400,000 templates for PBMC samples and 120,000 templates for tissue samples. Clonality was defined as one minus Pielou's evenness. Differential abundance testing on productive amino-acid clonotypes, with a minimum total count of 5 and an alpha of 0.1, was used to identify tissue-enriched TCRs. The Jaccard Index and the Morisita Overlap Index were used to measure how much the repertoires overlapped between compartments. GLIPH clustered TCR beta CDR3s with public tetramer-defined viral CDR3s; viral motifs required at least three viral sequences plus V-gene enrichment. TCRdb's version of the immuneACCESS table is confined to in-frame rearrangements and falls short of the full clone set. An unresolved V gene accounts for under half of the shortfall where checked; the remainder is of unknown origin. D and trimming were read from the DNA, whereas the V and J calls and clone size are those reported in that table. In all, the sample holds around 20,000 clones, and over 75% of those were seen once. In total, the top ten clones hold 25% of the sample.

At diagnosis, tumor, uninvolved tumor-adjacent lung and peripheral blood were collected and then preserved as a mix of FFPE and fresh-frozen material. For TCR repertoire profiling, the blood samples were analyzed as peripheral blood mononuclear cells. The sample comes from a study of T cells in localized non-small cell lung cancer (dated by TCRdb to the early 2020s). Regarding the research as a whole: The study analyzed T cell repertoires of a few hundred early-stage NSCLC patients, comparing tumors and uninvolved tumor-adjacent lungs. Of the NSCLC patients, approximately 130 were male and 85 to 110 were female, and the mean age was around 70 years. All 230 or so NSCLC patients in the cohort were treatment-naive and had localized lung tumors that were resected. The full study reports these points: Uninvolved tumor-adjacent lung showed the highest T cell clonality, higher than tumor, which suggests more focused antigenic responses in the adjacent lung. Higher T cell density in blood was associated with longer overall survival, whereas higher clonality in adjacent lung was associated with shorter survival. Because the study design was exploratory, TCR variables were selected using unadjusted p-values without false-discovery rate correction. Of the top 100 tumor clones, a median of roughly 60 were detected in paired uninvolved adjacent lung; approximately 30 were also among that lung's top 100. Because multi-region sequencing of the tumors was not done, intratumor heterogeneity could not be ruled out.

Its CDR3 holds 15 amino acids, cysteine through phenylalanine. The CDR3 DNA has 45 bases and is translated from base 1. CDR1 LNHDA and CDR2 SQIVND were looked up in the germline V gene (reference sequence). Trimmed from V: 0 bases; trimmed from J: 6 bases; junction bases lacking a gene match: 5. Sequenced here: peripheral blood, sampled before any cancer treatment. The TCR sequence derives from a female donor aged 60 or older with stage I lung adenocarcinoma. Rearrangement joined TRBV19 to TRBJ2-1, and 7 junction bases match TRBD2. The nucleotide sequence reads as follows: TGTGCCAGTAGTATAGAAGATAGCGGGTCCAATGAGCAGTTCTTC. Its amino acids are CASSIEDSGSNEQFF.